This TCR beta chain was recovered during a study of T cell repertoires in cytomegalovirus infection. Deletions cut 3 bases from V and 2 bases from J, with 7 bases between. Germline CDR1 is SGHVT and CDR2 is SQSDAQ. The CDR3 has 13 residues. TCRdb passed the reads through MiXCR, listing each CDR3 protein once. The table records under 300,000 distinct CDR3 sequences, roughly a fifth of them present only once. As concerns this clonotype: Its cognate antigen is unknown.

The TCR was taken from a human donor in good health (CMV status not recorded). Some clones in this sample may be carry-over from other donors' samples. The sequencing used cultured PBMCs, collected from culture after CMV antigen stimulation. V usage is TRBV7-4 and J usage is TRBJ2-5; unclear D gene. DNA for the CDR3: TGTGCCAGCAGCTTGTACGTTCAAGAGACCCAGTACTTC. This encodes CASSLYVQETQYF.